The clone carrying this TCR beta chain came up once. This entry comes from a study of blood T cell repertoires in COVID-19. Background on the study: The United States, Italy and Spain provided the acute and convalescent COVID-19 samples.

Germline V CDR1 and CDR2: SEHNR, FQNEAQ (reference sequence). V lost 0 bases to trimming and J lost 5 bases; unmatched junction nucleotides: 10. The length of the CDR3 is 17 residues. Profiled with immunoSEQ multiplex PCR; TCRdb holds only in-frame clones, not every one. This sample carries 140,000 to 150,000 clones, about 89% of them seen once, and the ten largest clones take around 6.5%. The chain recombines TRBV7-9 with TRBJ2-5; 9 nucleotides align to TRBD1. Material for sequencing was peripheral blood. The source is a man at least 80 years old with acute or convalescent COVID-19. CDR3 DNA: TGTGCCAGCAGCTTAGCGGCGGGAACAGGGGGCAGGGAGACCCAGTACTTC. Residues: CASSLAAGTGGRETQYF.